The 25 T cell receptor beta chains listed next were all sequenced from one sample in a study of cytomegalovirus exposure and HLA in healthy donors. Primers: 60 Vbeta forward and 13 Jbeta reverse. Only in-frame clones appear in the TCRdb table, and some are missing; sequencing was by immunoSEQ multiplex PCR. The sample includes over 100,000 clones. The sample was PBMCs. The receptors here all came from a man aged 18 to 29 in good health and CMV-seronegative.

This rearrangement joins TRBV6-5 to TRBJ1-1, with D tentatively TRBD1 (5 bases). The germline V gene encodes CDR1 MNHEY and CDR2 SVGAGI. The CDR3 has 15 residues. V lost 0 bases, J lost 3 bases, and 11 bases lay in between. The chain's CDR3 is CASSYSTDSDTEAFF. For the CDR3, the DNA is TGTGCCAGCAGTTACTCGACTGACAGCGACACTGAAGCTTTCTTT.

V usage is TRBV10-2 and J usage is TRBJ1-1, with D perhaps TRBD1 (5 bases). Germline CDR1 and CDR2: WSHSY and SAAADI. This CDR3 contains 14 residues. Trimming left V 4 bases short and J 5 bases short, with 14 bases between. The CDR3: CASSGGVGETEAFF. Here the CDR3 DNA reads TGCGCCAGCAGTGGAGGTGTAGGGGAAACTGAAGCTTTCTTT.

The rearrangement joins TRBV9 to TRBJ2-1; TRBD1 is a possible D gene (6 bases). Per the germline V gene, CDR1 is SGDLS and CDR2 is YYNGEE. Trimming pared 4 bases from V and 2 bases from J, leaving 16 bases between. The CDR3 contains 16 residues. CDR3 residues: CASSTRRTVPYNEQFF. CDR3 bases: TGTGCCAGCAGCACCCGACGGACAGTACCCTACAATGAGCAGTTCTTC.

The chain carries TRBV9 and TRBJ2-3; D not certain. Trimming removed 4 bases from V and 1 base from J, with 7 bases in between. Germline-derived CDR1 and CDR2 are SGDLS and YYNGEE. This CDR3 has 13 amino acids. Here the CDR3 reads CASSPPGTDTQYF. The CDR3 coding sequence is TGTGCCAGCAGCCCTCCTGGCACAGATACGCAGTATTTT.

V and J are TRBV19 and TRBJ2-7; 7 bases match TRBD1. V trimming: 5 bases; J trimming: 1 base; junction bases outside the gene matches: 14. Looked up from germline, CDR1 is LNHDA and CDR2 is SQIVND (reference sequence). The CDR3 runs 17 residues. The chain's CDR3 is CASSGRQGRFQSYEQYF. DNA of the CDR3: TGTGCCAGTAGTGGTCGACAGGGACGTTTCCAGTCCTACGAGCAGTACTTC.

The chain employs TRBV7-3 and TRBJ2-5, with 8 bases that match TRBD2. From germline, CDR1 is SGHTA and CDR2 FQGTGA. The CDR3 totals 15 residues. The V segment lost 1 base and the J segment 5 bases; nucleotides outside the gene matches: 6. As DNA, the CDR3 is TGTGCCAGCAGCTTAAAACGGGGGGGCCGTGAGACCCAGTACTTC. This codes for CASSLKRGGRETQYF.

The genes are TRBV19 and TRBJ2-7, with 7 bases fitting TRBD2. The CDR3 has 15 amino acids. With V trimmed by 2 bases and J by 4 bases, 8 bases remained unmatched. The germline CDR1 and CDR2 sequences are LNHDA and SQIVND (reference sequence). Here the CDR3 reads CASSISSGIRYEQYF. CDR3 bases: TGTGCCAGTAGTATATCCAGCGGGATAAGGTACGAGCAGTACTTC.

The chain links TRBV4-1 to TRBJ2-2; 8 bases are shared with TRBD2. J was trimmed by 4 bases and V by 8 bases; bases with no gene match: 6. Germline CDR1 and CDR2: MGHRA and YSYEKL. The CDR3 is 14 amino acids. This chain's CDR3 is CASRGGRFTGELFF. The CDR3 DNA reads as TGCGCCAGCCGGGGGGGCAGGTTCACCGGGGAGCTGTTTTTT.

J is TRBJ1-5 and V is TRBV9; maybe TRBD1 (5 bases). Germline assignment: CDR1 SGDLS and CDR2 YYNGEE. With 4 bases removed from V and 7 bases from J, the gap between germline ends came to 12 bases. The CDR3 is 13 residues long. CDR3 in amino acids: CASSNQGQQPQHF. CDR3 in DNA: TGTGCCAGCAGCAATCAGGGTCAGCAGCCCCAGCATTTT.

This chain uses TRBV7-8 with TRBJ1-3; 11 bases map to TRBD1. The CDR3 loop spans 13 amino acids. After removal of 5 bases from V and 16 bases from J, the junction contained 10 bases not matched to a gene. Germline assignment: CDR1 SGHVS and CDR2 FQNEAQ. The CDR3 DNA reads TGTGCCAGCAGCCTCTTGCAGGGACAGGGGGTCTATTTT. Protein product: CASSLLQGQGVYF.

The CDR3 bases are TGTGCCAGCAGTTACGGCCAGTACACAGATACGCAGTATTTT. Amino acid sequence: CASSYGQYTDTQYF. The rearrangement joins TRBV6-5 to TRBJ2-3; D not certain. V dropped 2 bases and J dropped 2 bases, with 8 bases sitting between them. Per the germline V gene, CDR1 is MNHEY and CDR2 is SVGAGI. CDR3 size: 14 residues.

The V call is TRBV2, the J call TRBJ2-2; D perhaps matches TRBD1 (6 bases). The CDR3 spans 15 residues. V was shortened by 4 bases and J by 8 bases, with 17 bases between the two germline ends. Germline CDR1 SNHLY, CDR2 FYNNEI. CDR3 nucleotides: TGTGCCAGCAGTGTCCTGTGGGGGCCCGGGGGGGAGCTGTTTTTT. This translates into CASSVLWGPGGELFF.

This rearrangement joins TRBV6-1 to TRBJ1-1; D not resolved. The CDR3 has 12 amino acids. The V and J ends lost 1 base and 7 bases respectively, with 7 bases between them. CDR1 and CDR2 (germline): MNHNS, SASEGT. The CDR3 sequence is CASSEVMFEAFF. CDR3 DNA sequence: TGTGCCAGCAGTGAAGTAATGTTTGAAGCTTTCTTT.

V gene TRBV4-3 combines with J gene TRBJ1-2; TRBD1 matches at 11 bases. CDR1 and CDR2 from the germline V gene are LGHNA and YSLEER. The CDR3 runs to 17 residues. The V and J ends lost 2 bases and 7 bases, in that order; junction bases with no gene match: 12. The CDR3 spells CASSQNSRDRGSGGYTF. CDR3 nucleotides: TGCGCCAGCAGCCAAAACTCCCGGGACAGGGGGTCGGGTGGCTACACCTTC.

The gene calls are TRBV2 and TRBJ1-4, with D possibly being TRBD1 (6 bases). The CDR3 runs 15 residues. Trimming removed 7 bases at V and 5 bases at J, with 17 bases between. Germline V lookup: CDR1 SNHLY, CDR2 FYNNEI. CDR3 nucleotide sequence: TGTGCCAGCAAGGGCAGGGACAACCGGAATGAAAAACTGTTTTTT. Translated, it gives CASKGRDNRNEKLFF.

CDR3 region: CASSFRDRGNEQFF. The CDR3 bases are TGTGCCAGCAGCTTTCGGGACAGGGGAAATGAGCAGTTCTTC. The genes are TRBV9 and TRBJ2-1, with 10 positions matching TRBD1. The trim removed 4 bases at V and 7 bases at J, leaving 5 bases unmatched. Germline CDR1 is SGDLS and CDR2 is YYNGEE. This CDR3 comprises 14 residues.

The chain uses TRBV5-4 and TRBJ2-7; 10 bases are a match to TRBD2. The CDR3 sequence is 14 residues long. Per the germline V gene, CDR1 is SGHNT and CDR2 is YYREEE (reference sequence). V was pared by 9 bases and J by 2 bases, with 8 bases of the junction left unmatched. The CDR3 DNA reads TGTGCCACGACTCCTAGCGGGGGAGCCTACGAGCAGTACTTC. Its protein is CATTPSGGAYEQYF.

V usage is TRBV5-1 and J usage is TRBJ2-1; D might be TRBD2 (6 bases). Between the trimmed V and J ends, which lost 4 bases and 2 bases, there was a span of 16 bases. The CDR3 contains 16 residues. Germline lookup yields CDR1 SGHRS and CDR2 YFSETQ. CDR3 protein: CASSAPGLAPYNEQFF. CDR3 coding DNA: TGCGCCAGCAGCGCCCCGGGACTTGCCCCCTACAATGAGCAGTTCTTC.

The chain has TRBV11-3 and TRBJ1-2; no clear D gene. Trimming removed 2 bases from V and 4 bases from J, with 29 bases in between. The CDR3 runs to 20 residues. In germline, CDR1 is SGHNT, CDR2 YENEEA. CDR3 loop: CASSLSDSYTYPHHLYGYTF. In DNA, the CDR3 is TGTGCCAGCAGCTTATCTGACTCGTACACTTATCCCCACCATCTCTATGGCTACACCTTC.

V and J are TRBV6-1 and TRBJ2-5, with 9 positions matching TRBD2. The CDR3 loop spans 16 amino acids. Germline assignment: CDR1 MNHNS and CDR2 SASEGT. Trimming at V came to 3 bases and at J to 1 base, leaving 6 bases not matched to a gene. CDR3 DNA sequence: TGTGCCAGCAGTGAGGTGGGGCGGGGGGGCCAAGAGACCCAGTACTTC. Translating gives CASSEVGRGGQETQYF.

The chain couples TRBV2 to TRBJ1-2; D might be TRBD1 (6 bases). V was shortened by 5 bases and J by 6 bases, with 16 bases between the two germline ends. Germline V gene sequence: CDR1 SNHLY, CDR2 FYNNEI. The CDR3 contains 14 residues. The CDR3 spells CASSIITGLNGYTF. The CDR3 coding sequence is TGTGCCAGCAGTATAATAACAGGGTTAAATGGCTACACCTTC.

The rearrangement links TRBV18 to TRBJ1-2, with a weak D call TRBD1 (6 bases). Trimming removed 5 bases from V and 6 bases from J, with 16 bases in between. CDR1 KGHSH and CDR2 LQKENI come from the germline V gene. CDR3 size: 14 residues. This CDR3 reads CASSGFRDTDGYTF. In DNA form, the CDR3 reads TGTGCCAGCTCAGGATTCCGGGACACCGATGGCTACACCTTC.

The J gene is TRBJ2-1, the V gene TRBV18, with D tentatively TRBD1 (6 bases). Germline V gene lookup returns CDR1 KGHSH and CDR2 LQKENI. The V end lost 6 bases, the J end lost 0 bases, and 15 bases lay between the germline ends. There are 16 residues in the CDR3. CDR3 sequence: CASSQTSDSSYNEQFF. CDR3 nucleotide sequence: TGTGCCAGCTCGCAAACGTCGGACAGCTCCTACAATGAGCAGTTCTTC.

The CDR3 here is CASSPRGISGNTIYF. CDR3 coding DNA: TGTGCCAGCAGCCCCCGGGGGATATCTGGAAACACCATATATTTT. The V gene is TRBV9, the J gene TRBJ1-3; tentative D call: TRBD1 (5 bases). V was clipped by 4 bases and J by 1 base, with 12 bases between them. CDR1 SGDLS and CDR2 YYNGEE come from the germline V gene. The CDR3 is made up of 15 amino acids.

The CDR3: CASSLTGAGGETEQYF. The DNA for the CDR3 is TGTGCCAGCAGCTTAACAGGGGCGGGCGGGGAAACCGAGCAGTACTTC. The chain joins TRBV7-3 to TRBJ2-7; D is perhaps TRBD2 (6 bases). CDR3 size: 16 residues. Per the germline V gene, CDR1 is SGHTA and CDR2 is FQGTGA. V was shortened by 0 bases and J by 6 bases, with 18 bases between the two germline ends.